The 29 T cell receptor beta chains below were found in one sample sequenced in a study of T cells in Graves' hyperthyroidism and ophthalmopathy. Regions amplified from RNA transcripts were the TCR beta CDR3 regions. HTBI primers were the set used in a first-round RT-PCR of the TCR CDR3. Using its own MiXCR run on the multiplex PCR reads, TCRdb lists one record per CDR3 protein. The sample includes about 350,000 distinct CDR3 sequences, approximately 15% of them seen just once. Material for sequencing was blood. The receptors derive from a woman aged 25 to 39 with Graves' hyperthyroidism.

For this clonotype: Compared with germline, one end of the junction differs, possibly owing to a read error. The gene calls are TRBV7-2 and TRBJ1-2, with D possibly TRBD1 on 6 matching bases. The CDR3 loop spans 15 amino acids. Germline V lookup: CDR1 SGHTA, CDR2 FQGNSA. CDR3 sequence: CASSSALGGYYGYAF. The DNA of the CDR3 is TGTGCCAGCAGCTCCGCGTTGGGGGGCTACTATGGCTACGCCTTC. Full variable domain (outside the CDR3, taken from reference TRBV7-2 and TRBJ1-2): GAGVSQSPSNKVTEKGKDVELRCDPISGHTALYWYRQSLGQGLEFLIYFQGNSAPDKSGLPSDRFSAERTGGSVSTLTIQRTQQEDSAVYLCASSSALGGYYGYAFGSGTRLTVV.

The table lists this clonotype with a few counts. This chain joins TRBV28 and TRBJ2-7; 9 nucleotides match TRBD1. V dropped 6 bases and J dropped 4; count of bases not matched to a gene: 10. The germline gives CDR1 MDHEN, CDR2 SYDVKM. The CDR3 loop spans 15 amino acids. Here the CDR3 DNA reads TGTGCCAGCAGCCCCTTGGGGACAGGGCAGTACGAGCAGTACTTC. This sequence encodes CASSPLGTGQYEQYF.

There are many counts of this clonotype. CDR3 in DNA: TGTGCCAGCAGCGTAGGGATGGCCACCGGGGAGCTGTTTTTT. This encodes CASSVGMATGELFF. The J gene is TRBJ2-2, the V gene TRBV9; D unclear. The germline V gene has CDR1 SGDLS and CDR2 YYNGEE. The CDR3 spans 14 residues. V shed 0 bases and J shed 4 bases, with 7 bases lying between them.

This clonotype was observed a few times. The genes are TRBV5-4 and TRBJ2-5; tentatively, D is TRBD1 (8 bases). Trimming cost V 4 bases and J 5 bases, with 18 bases left between them. In germline, CDR1 is SGHNT, CDR2 YYREEE (reference sequence). The CDR3 length is 15 residues. The CDR3, as DNA: TGTGCCAGCAGCGGGGAGGGGACAGGAAGGGAGACCCAGTACTTC. Translated, it gives CASSGEGTGRETQYF.

This clonotype was counted between two and nine times. V usage is TRBV28 and J usage is TRBJ2-7; D is ambiguous. The CDR3 runs 14 residues. Germline V lookup: CDR1 MDHEN, CDR2 SYDVKM. V lost 7 bases to trimming and J lost 6 bases, with 19 bases between them. The CDR3 loop reads CASKLSAKVVEQYF. The CDR3 DNA follows: TGTGCCAGCAAACTATCGGCTAAGGTTGTCGAGCAGTACTTC.

This clonotype was counted a few times. V and J are TRBV7-9 and TRBJ2-7; D is unresolved. CDR1 SEHNR and CDR2 FQNEAQ come from the germline V gene (reference sequence). The CDR3 length is 13 residues. V lost 5 bases to trimming and J lost 2 bases, with 10 bases between them. DNA for the CDR3: TGTGCCAGCAGCCCAATTGAGGCCTACGAGCAGTACTTC. Protein sequence: CASSPIEAYEQYF.

This clonotype was counted a single time. A read error may be the cause here, since a much bigger clone is one base away. The chain uses TRBV20-1 and TRBJ2-5, with D perhaps matching TRBD1 (7 bases). Deletions cut 7 bases from V and 9 bases from J, with 21 bases between. This CDR3 is 13 amino acids long. Germline loops: CDR1 DFQATT, CDR2 SNEGSKA (reference sequence). The chain's CDR3 is CSVGRGNGEAQYF. The CDR3 DNA reads TGCAGTGTAGGCAGGGGGAATGGGGAGGCCCAGTACTTC.

This clonotype was detected ten times or more. The rearrangement joins TRBV20-1 to TRBJ2-1; 8 bases are a match to TRBD2. CDR3 length: 16 residues. The ends lost 4 bases at V and 6 bases at J; junction bases unmatched: 14. CDR1 DFQATT and CDR2 SNEGSKA come from the germline V gene (reference sequence). This CDR3 reads CSAKTPGREAINEQFF. The CDR3 bases are TGCAGTGCTAAAACCCCCGGGCGGGAGGCAATCAATGAGCAGTTCTTC.

This clonotype was found many times. This sequence joins TRBV28 and TRBJ2-7; D gene unclear. Trimming shortened V by 2 bases and J by 4 bases, and 6 bases separated the two germline ends. Looked up from germline, CDR1 is MDHEN and CDR2 is SYDVKM. The CDR3 loop spans 12 amino acids. CDR3 sequence reads: CASSLQLYEQYF. The CDR3 coding sequence is TGTGCCAGCAGTTTACAGCTGTACGAGCAGTACTTC.

This clonotype was counted only a few times. The rearrangement joins TRBV6-1 to TRBJ2-1, with 10 bases matching TRBD2. Germline V CDR1 and CDR2: MNHNS, SASEGT. Trimming cost V 7 bases and J 2 bases; bases outside gene matches: 5. This CDR3 contains 15 residues. CDR3 sequence reads: CASTNLAGAYNEQFF. CDR3 sequence (DNA): TGTGCCAGCACCAATCTAGCGGGAGCCTACAATGAGCAGTTCTTC.

The V call is TRBV11-2, the J call TRBJ2-5; 7 bases are shared with TRBD1. The trim removed 2 bases at V and 5 bases at J, leaving 2 bases unmatched. Per germline, CDR1 SGHAT and CDR2 FQNNGV. The CDR3 loop spans 13 amino acids. The CDR3 region has the DNA TGTGCCAGCAGCTTAAGCAGGGGGGAGACCCAGTACTTC. Residues: CASSLSRGETQYF.

The chain combines TRBV4-2 with TRBJ2-1; weak D call: TRBD1 (5 bases). Germline V CDR1 and CDR2: LGHNA, YNFKEQ. The CDR3 has 12 amino acids. Trimming took off 8 bases at V and 10 bases at J, with 15 bases between the two ends. The CDR3 nucleotides are TGTGCCAGCGGACACTCGCTGGACGAGCAGTTCTTC. It encodes CASGHSLDEQFF.

This clonotype was recorded at least ten times. The V call is TRBV24-1, the J call TRBJ2-1; 9 bases align to TRBD1. The CDR3 is 13 amino acids. Germline assignment: CDR1 KGHDR and CDR2 SFDVKD. Unmatched junction bases numbered 5, after V lost 9 bases and J lost 6 bases. This CDR3 reads CATGTGTTNEQFF. The CDR3 region has the DNA TGTGCCACCGGGACAGGGACGACCAATGAGCAGTTCTTC.

Many counts were recorded for this clonotype. The gene calls are TRBV7-3 and TRBJ1-1, with TRBD1 matching over 9 bases. The germline V gene encodes CDR1 SGHTA and CDR2 FQGTGA. The CDR3 is 12 residues long. V was pared by 5 bases and J by 10 bases, with 5 bases of the junction left unmatched. Here the CDR3 reads CASSPTGGRAFF. The DNA for the CDR3 is TGTGCCAGCAGCCCAACAGGGGGCAGAGCTTTCTTT. The complete variable domain, with remaining parts taken from reference TRBV7-3 and TRBJ1-1, reads GAGVSQTPSNKVTEKGKYVELRCDPISGHTALYWYRQSLGQGPEFLIYFQGTGAADDSGLPNDRFFAVRPEGSVSTLKIQRTERGDSAVYLCASSPTGGRAFFGQGTRLTVV.

This clonotype was detected ten times or more. V is TRBV7-2 and J is TRBJ2-5, with a weak D call TRBD2 (5 bases). The CDR3 covers 12 residues. Germline CDR1 reads SGHTA; CDR2 reads FQGNSA. Deletions cut 5 bases from V and 5 bases from J, with 9 bases between. CDR3 in amino acids: CASSPQRETQYF. The CDR3 DNA follows: TGTGCCAGCAGCCCCCAGCGGGAGACCCAGTACTTC.

The chain couples TRBV30 to TRBJ2-7; D gene ambiguous. The CDR3 contains 12 residues. From germline, CDR1 is GTSNPN and CDR2 SVGIG (reference sequence). V was shortened by 2 bases and J by 2 bases, with 7 bases between the two germline ends. CDR3 residues: CAWSPDTYEQYF. The CDR3 bases are TGTGCCTGGAGTCCCGACACCTACGAGCAGTACTTC.

This clonotype was seen many times. The gene calls are TRBV29-1 and TRBJ2-5; 12 bases agree with TRBD1. Trimming at V came to 5 bases and at J to 4 bases, leaving 8 bases not matched to a gene. Germline lookup yields CDR1 SQVTM and CDR2 ANQGSEA. This CDR3 spans 15 amino acids. The chain's CDR3 is CSVYPGQGARETQYF. The CDR3 DNA reads TGCAGCGTTTACCCGGGACAGGGGGCGCGAGAGACCCAGTACTTC.

This clonotype was observed many times. The chain is built from TRBV30 and TRBJ1-1; D is unclear. Between the trimmed V and J ends, which lost 3 bases and 2 bases, there was a span of 10 bases. Germline V gene data show CDR1 as GTSNPN and CDR2 as SVGIG (reference sequence). There are 13 residues in the CDR3. Here the CDR3 DNA reads TGTGCCTGGAGCCGTAGCATTAACACTGAAGCTTTCTTT. Translation: CAWSRSINTEAFF.

This clonotype was seen a few times. A much larger clone is a single base away; this may be a read error. The chain employs TRBV2 and TRBJ1-2, with D possibly matching TRBD1 (6 bases). From germline, CDR1 is SNHLY and CDR2 FYNNEI. V was clipped by 8 bases and J by 5 bases, with 18 bases between them. This CDR3 spans 14 amino acids. CDR3 sequence: CASGASEGGYGYTF. CDR3 DNA sequence: TGTGCCAGCGGGGCCTCCGAAGGGGGGTATGGCTACACCTTC.

This clonotype was seen more than once but under ten times. The genes are TRBV3-1 and TRBJ2-2; TRBD2 matches 12 bases. The CDR3 is 15 amino acids. Germline CDR1 and CDR2: LGHDT and YNNKEL (reference sequence). After removal of 4 bases from V and 6 bases from J, the junction contained 3 bases not matched to a gene. CDR3 in amino acids: CASSLTSGRPGELFF. The CDR3 DNA is TGTGCCAGCAGCCTGACTAGCGGGAGACCCGGGGAGCTGTTTTTT.

This clonotype has ten or more counts. The genes are TRBV28 and TRBJ2-2, with a possible D match to TRBD1 (5 bases). Trimming stripped 4 bases from V and 1 base from J, with 13 bases between. The length of the CDR3 is 16 residues. Looked up from germline, CDR1 is MDHEN and CDR2 is SYDVKM. CDR3 in DNA: TGTGCCAGCAGTTACATCCGACAGTTGAACACCGGGGAGCTGTTTTTT. Residues: CASSYIRQLNTGELFF.

This clonotype has at least ten counts. The chain links TRBV11-2 to TRBJ1-3, with D hard to call. The V end lost 5 bases, the J end lost 2 bases, and 10 bases lay between the germline ends. CDR3 size: 14 residues. Germline loops: CDR1 SGHAT, CDR2 FQNNGV. This CDR3 reads CASSRDPTGNTIYF. The DNA for the CDR3 is TGTGCCAGCAGCCGGGATCCAACTGGAAACACCATATATTTT.

This clonotype was counted a few times. This chain connects TRBV5-1 to TRBJ2-7, with TRBD2 identical over 7 bases. This CDR3 region has 17 residues. V shed 0 bases, J shed 5 bases, and the junction held 14 bases outside the gene matches. Germline V gene sequence: CDR1 SGHRS, CDR2 YFSETQ. CDR3 in DNA: TGCGCCAGCAGCTTGGGGGGGGGGTCGCGGGAGCCCCACGAGCAGTACTTC. Its protein product is CASSLGGGSREPHEQYF.

This chain uses TRBV13 with TRBJ2-7, with 9 bases matching TRBD2. This CDR3 has 14 amino acids. Germline V lookup: CDR1 PRHDT, CDR2 FYEKMQ (reference sequence). V was clipped by 7 bases and J by 2 bases; unmatched bases: 6. CDR3: CASTAGGSTYEQYF. The CDR3, as DNA: TGTGCCAGCACAGCGGGAGGATCCACCTACGAGCAGTACTTC.

This clonotype was observed at least ten times. The CDR3 loop is CASRRGQLDSNQPQHF. The CDR3 DNA reads as TGTGCCAGCAGGCGAGGACAGTTGGATAGCAATCAGCCCCAGCATTTT. This chain links TRBV2 with TRBJ1-5, with D possibly TRBD1 on 6 matching bases. Between the trimmed V and J ends, which lost 6 bases and 0 bases, there was a span of 15 bases. The CDR3 totals 16 residues. The germline gives CDR1 SNHLY, CDR2 FYNNEI.

The V call is TRBV4-2, the J call TRBJ2-1; 8 bases align to TRBD2. The CDR3 length is 15 residues. Trimming took 3 bases from V and 6 from J; bases not matched to a gene: 7. Germline V gene sequence: CDR1 LGHNA, CDR2 YNFKEQ. CDR3 sequence reads: CASSQYPGLGNEQFF. DNA of the CDR3: TGTGCCAGCAGCCAGTACCCGGGACTAGGCAATGAGCAGTTCTTC.

In this sample, this clonotype turned up many times. This chain uses TRBV20-1 with TRBJ1-2; TRBD1 matches at 7 bases. V gave up 0 bases and J gave up 0 bases; unmatched junction bases: 4. This CDR3 comprises 15 residues. Germline V gene data show CDR1 as DFQATT and CDR2 as SNEGSKA (reference sequence). The CDR3 nucleotides are TGCAGTGCTAGAGATGAGGACAGGCCTAACTATGGCTACACCTTC. Amino acids: CSARDEDRPNYGYTF.

As to this clonotype: Lacking the conserved final phenylalanine or tryptophan, this CDR3 likely reflects a read error. The gene calls are TRBV30 and TRBJ1-1; D is ambiguous. Germline V gene sequence: CDR1 GTSNPN, CDR2 SVGIG (reference sequence). Trimming removed 1 base at V and 7 bases at J, with 10 bases between. The CDR3 runs to 12 residues. Here the CDR3 reads CAWSGPWLEAFS. Here the CDR3 DNA reads TGTGCCTGGAGTGGGCCCTGGCTTGAAGCTTTCTCT.

The rearrangement joins TRBV9 to TRBJ2-3; TRBD1 matches at 7 bases. The V and J ends lost 4 bases and 2 bases, in that order; junction bases with no gene match: 7. The germline CDR1 and CDR2 sequences are SGDLS and YYNGEE. This CDR3 is built from 15 residues. Here the CDR3 reads CASSSRGQVTDTQYF. DNA of the CDR3: TGTGCCAGCAGCTCCCGCGGACAGGTCACAGATACGCAGTATTTT.